The 32 T cell receptor beta chains below all came from one sample that was sequenced in a study of human T cells and chemical hapten exposure. Sample time point: pre-sensitization, week 0. Sample treatment: therapeutic diphenylcyclopropenone sensitization with weekly scalp DPC. A single record per CDR3 protein comes from TCRdb applying MiXCR to the RACE reads. The sample consists of 250,000 or so distinct CDR3 sequences, more than 6.5% of them appearing once. The sequencing here drew on whole blood, taken in connection with sensitization to the hapten diphenylcyclopropenone (DPC). These receptors originate from a woman aged 40 to 50 with alopecia areata. Some clones in this sample may be carry-over from other donors' samples.

V gene TRBV28 combines with J gene TRBJ2-1; the D is unclear. V shed 1 base and J shed 6 bases, with 19 bases lying between them. Germline V gene data show CDR1 as MDHEN and CDR2 as SYDVKM. This CDR3 comprises 17 residues. The CDR3 DNA reads as TGTGCCAGCAGTTTATCGTGGGCTAAGGTAGCCCCCAATGAGCAGTTCTTC. Translated, it gives CASSLSWAKVAPNEQFF. The variable domain in full, completed from reference TRBV28 and TRBJ2-1, reads DVKVTQSSRYLVKRTGEKVFLECVQDMDHENMFWYRQDPGLGLRLIYFSYDVKMKEKGDIPEGYSVSREKKERFSLILESASTNQTSMYLCASSLSWAKVAPNEQFFGPGTRLTVL.

The chain combines TRBV27 with TRBJ1-5, with a possible D match to TRBD1 (6 bases). CDR1 MNHEY and CDR2 SMNVEV come from the germline V gene (reference sequence). The germline V and J ends were trimmed by 6 bases and 2 bases, with 17 bases remaining between them. This CDR3 comprises 16 residues. The chain's CDR3 is CASSLNGGRGNQPQHF. The CDR3 nucleotides read TGTGCCAGCAGCTTAAACGGGGGCCGGGGCAATCAGCCCCAGCATTTT.

This clonotype was seen repeatedly, ten times or more. The chain recombines TRBV3-1 with TRBJ2-1; the D is unclear. With 4 bases removed from V and 8 bases from J, the gap between germline ends came to 6 bases. Germline CDR1 LGHDT, CDR2 YNNKEL (reference sequence). The CDR3 sequence is 11 residues long. This CDR3 reads CASSLVDEQFF. CDR3 bases: TGTGCCAGCAGCCTAGTCGATGAGCAGTTCTTC.

This clonotype was detected a few times. This chain connects TRBV7-9 to TRBJ1-2, with D tentatively TRBD1 (5 bases). CDR1 is SEHNR, CDR2 FQNEAQ, per germline (reference sequence). CDR3 length equals 15 residues. Deletions cut 4 bases from V and 4 bases from J, with 16 bases between. The CDR3 DNA follows: TGTGCCAGCAGCTACGCCGACAGATTCTTCTATGGCTACACCTTC. It yields the protein CASSYADRFFYGYTF.

There are a few counts of this clonotype. V gene TRBV12-3 or TRBV12-4 combines with J gene TRBJ1-4; D is undetermined. V lost 5 bases to trimming and J lost 8 bases, with 15 bases between them. The CDR3 loop spans 14 amino acids. CDR3 DNA: TGTGCCAGCAGTGGCCAAGGGTATGGAGAAAAACTGTTTTTT. Translated, it gives CASSGQGYGEKLFF.

This chain uses TRBV12-3 or TRBV12-4 with TRBJ2-7; TRBD1 agrees at 7 bases. V shed 5 bases and J 5 bases; nucleotides not matched to a gene: 12. The CDR3 is made up of 15 amino acids. The CDR3: CASSPSGTVLHEQYF. As DNA, the CDR3 is TGTGCCAGCAGTCCATCCGGGACAGTTCTGCACGAGCAGTACTTC.

The V call is TRBV29-1, the J call TRBJ1-5; no clear D. Trimming removed 8 bases at V and 2 bases at J, with 19 bases between. The germline CDR1 and CDR2 sequences are SQVTM and ANQGSEA. The CDR3 loop spans 15 amino acids. The CDR3, as DNA: TGCAGCTTACCCTGGGAGAAGATGGGCAATCAGCCCCAGCATTTT. The encoded protein is CSLPWEKMGNQPQHF.

This clonotype occurred a few times. The chain is built from TRBV3-1 and TRBJ1-2, with a possible D match to TRBD1 (6 bases). Germline CDR1 LGHDT, CDR2 YNNKEL (reference sequence). Trimming shortened V by 7 bases and J by 6 bases, and 15 bases separated the two germline ends. The CDR3 has 13 residues. The CDR3, as DNA: TGTGCCAGCACCAGAACAGGGAGGGATGGCTACACCTTC. Protein: CASTRTGRDGYTF.

This clonotype came up a few times. This chain links TRBV20-1 with TRBJ2-7; the match to TRBD1 covers 8 bases. V lost 6 bases to trimming and J lost 5 bases; unmatched junction nucleotides: 15. Germline V gene sequence: CDR1 DFQATT, CDR2 SNEGSKA (reference sequence). The CDR3 has 15 residues. The CDR3 DNA is TGCAGTGCGCTAGGACTCCGGACAGGGAACGACGAGCAGTACTTC. This gives the protein CSALGLRTGNDEQYF.

The chain recombines TRBV3-1 with TRBJ2-3, with D maybe TRBD2 (5 bases). CDR1 and CDR2 from the germline V gene are LGHDT and YNNKEL (reference sequence). The CDR3 consists of 14 residues. Trimming left V 3 bases short and J 2 bases short, with 9 bases between. CDR3 in amino acids: CASSQRDYTDTQYF. CDR3 nucleotide sequence: TGTGCCAGCAGCCAGAGGGATTACACAGATACGCAGTATTTT.

This clonotype was found a few times. This chain connects TRBV29-1 to TRBJ2-7; TRBD1 agrees at 7 bases. Germline CDR1 and CDR2: SQVTM and ANQGSEA. The trim removed 6 bases at V and 4 bases at J, leaving 6 bases unmatched. CDR3 size: 12 residues. CDR3 protein: CSVVDRSYEQYF. The CDR3 DNA reads as TGCAGCGTGGTGGACAGGTCTTACGAGCAGTACTTC.

In its sample, this clonotype was seen a few times. The chain couples TRBV7-6 to TRBJ2-3; unclear D gene. V lost 5 bases and J lost 3, with 12 bases in between. The germline V gene encodes CDR1 SGHVS and CDR2 FNYEAQ. The CDR3 length is 14 residues. CDR3 residues: CASSRGSITDTQYF. The CDR3 DNA reads as TGTGCCAGCAGCCGCGGTTCAATAACAGATACGCAGTATTTT.

There are a few counts of this clonotype. J is TRBJ2-1 and V is TRBV5-1; 13 nucleotides line up with TRBD2. This CDR3 has 17 residues. V shed 0 bases and J 8 bases; nucleotides not matched to a gene: 8. Per germline, CDR1 SGHRS and CDR2 YFSETQ. Written as DNA, the CDR3 is TGCGCCAGCAGCTTGGCCCTACTAGCGGGAGGGACAGATGAGCAGTTCTTC. Protein product: CASSLALLAGGTDEQFF.

This clonotype was found many times. V is TRBV28 and J is TRBJ2-7, with TRBD2 identical over 9 bases. CDR3 length: 13 amino acids. Germline V lookup: CDR1 MDHEN, CDR2 SYDVKM. V was pared by 10 bases and J by 7 bases, with 11 bases of the junction left unmatched. The CDR3 DNA follows: TGTGCCACCAACCGGGGACTAGCTCGGGAGCAGTACTTC. This codes for CATNRGLAREQYF.

A few counts support this clonotype. The chain joins TRBV6-5 to TRBJ2-2; TRBD1 or TRBD2 may be the D gene (7 bases each). CDR1 MNHEY and CDR2 SVGAGI come from the germline V gene. There are 15 residues in the CDR3. Deletions cut 7 bases from V and 5 bases from J, with 17 bases between. CDR3 bases: TGTGCCAGCACCAGGGGAGGGGGCATGACCGGGGAGCTGTTTTTT. This codes for CASTRGGGMTGELFF.

This clonotype was counted ten times or more. The V gene is TRBV11-2, the J gene TRBJ1-3; tentatively, D is TRBD1 (6 bases). CDR3 size: 14 residues. Germline V gene lookup returns CDR1 SGHAT and CDR2 FQNNGV. Trimming took off 5 bases at V and 2 bases at J, with 10 bases between the two ends. CDR3 loop: CASSRGTAGNTIYF. CDR3 nucleotides: TGTGCCAGCAGCAGGGGGACGGCTGGAAACACCATATATTTT.

This clonotype was recorded a few times. The chain uses TRBV28 and TRBJ2-7; D call uncertain. Germline V lookup: CDR1 MDHEN, CDR2 SYDVKM. V dropped 2 bases and J dropped 0 bases, with 11 bases sitting between them. The CDR3 has 15 amino acids. The CDR3 DNA reads as TGTGCCAGCAGTTTAAGTTCCGGTAGCTCCTACGAGCAGTACTTC. It is translated as CASSLSSGSSYEQYF.

This clonotype was observed a few times. The chain carries TRBV7-8 and TRBJ2-3; 12 bases line up with TRBD2. This CDR3 is built from 18 residues. From germline, CDR1 is SGHVS and CDR2 FQNEAQ. Trimming at V came to 5 bases and at J to 2 bases, leaving 11 bases not matched to a gene. The CDR3 DNA reads TGTGCCAGCAGCCGTCCCACTAGCGGGAGGCACTACACAGATACGCAGTATTTT. This gives the protein CASSRPTSGRHYTDTQYF.

This clonotype showed up just a few times. J is TRBJ2-5 and V is TRBV10-2; TRBD1 is a possible D gene (6 bases). CDR3 size: 13 residues. CDR1 WSHSY and CDR2 SAAADI come from the germline V gene. The germline V and J ends were trimmed by 3 bases and 5 bases, with 10 bases remaining between them. The CDR3 is CASSDSGVETQYF. The CDR3, as DNA: TGCGCCAGCAGTGACTCAGGGGTGGAGACCCAGTACTTC.

This clonotype was picked up a small number of times. This sequence joins TRBV6-2 or TRBV6-3 and TRBJ2-4, with D possibly being TRBD1 (5 bases). CDR1 is MNHEY, CDR2 SVGEGT, per germline. CDR3 size: 17 residues. The V gene lost 2 bases and the J gene lost 0 bases, with 14 bases spanning the gap. Here the CDR3 reads CASSYSSGQIAKNIQYF. DNA of the CDR3: TGTGCCAGCAGTTACAGTTCAGGACAAATAGCCAAAAACATTCAGTACTTC.

Only a few counts were recorded for this clonotype. This chain connects TRBV7-3 to TRBJ2-3; 10 bases match TRBD1. V lost 5 bases and J lost 4; bases outside the gene matches: 9. The CDR3 totals 16 residues. The germline V gene encodes CDR1 SGHTA and CDR2 FQGTGA. CDR3 region: CASSQGTGVSADTQYF. DNA of the CDR3: TGTGCCAGCAGCCAAGGGACAGGGGTTTCGGCAGATACGCAGTATTTT.

This chain uses TRBV12-3 or TRBV12-4 with TRBJ1-5, with 8 nucleotides matching TRBD1. This CDR3 has 15 residues. V gave up 6 bases and J gave up 5 bases; unmatched junction bases: 9. CDR3 loop: CASSSDRGWYQPQHF. The CDR3, as DNA: TGTGCCAGCAGCTCCGACAGGGGTTGGTATCAGCCCCAGCATTTT.

This clonotype has just a few counts. The chain is built from TRBV27 and TRBJ1-1; a possible D gene is TRBD1 (5 bases). The germline V gene has CDR1 MNHEY and CDR2 SMNVEV (reference sequence). V was trimmed by 3 bases and J by 4 bases, leaving 9 bases between them. The CDR3 loop spans 13 amino acids. DNA for the CDR3: TGTGCCAGCAGTTTCTGGGGGGGCACTGAAGCTTTCTTT. Protein: CASSFWGGTEAFF.

This clonotype has a count of ten or more. This rearrangement joins TRBV6-1 to TRBJ2-5; possibly TRBD2 for D (6 bases). This CDR3 contains 15 residues. With 4 bases removed from V and 5 bases from J, the gap between germline ends came to 17 bases. The germline gives CDR1 MNHNS, CDR2 SASEGT. The CDR3, as DNA: TGTGCCAGCAGTGTTGGCGGGACCCTCCCCGAGACCCAGTACTTC. Translated, it gives CASSVGGTLPETQYF.

This clonotype has only a few counts. The V and J genes are TRBV15 and TRBJ1-6; no firm D call. Trimming pared 0 bases from V and 8 bases from J, leaving 8 bases between. The CDR3 covers 14 residues. Germline V lookup: CDR1 LNHNV, CDR2 YYDKDF (reference sequence). The CDR3 loop reads CATSREVGHSPLHF. DNA of the CDR3: TGTGCCACCAGCAGAGAGGTTGGACATTCACCCCTCCACTTT. The full variable domain, with the rest looked up from reference TRBV15 and TRBJ1-6, is DAMVIQNPRYQVTQFGKPVTLSCSQTLNHNVMYWYQQKSSQAPKLLFHYYDKDFNNEADTPDNFQSRRPNTSFCFLDIRSPGLGDTAMYLCATSREVGHSPLHFGNGTRLTVT.

This clonotype appeared many times. The chain uses TRBV2 and TRBJ2-1, with 13 bases lining up with TRBD2. The germline gives CDR1 SNHLY, CDR2 FYNNEI. CDR3 length equals 21 residues. V lost 2 bases to trimming and J lost 7 bases; unmatched junction nucleotides: 20. The CDR3 spells CASSEHPPGLAGVVVRNEQFF. In DNA, the CDR3 is TGTGCCAGCAGTGAACACCCACCCGGACTAGCGGGAGTAGTGGTCAGGAATGAGCAGTTCTTC.

This clonotype occurred a few times. V and J are TRBV7-2 and TRBJ2-7, with no clear D. Germline CDR1 is SGHTA and CDR2 is FQGNSA. Trimming took 3 bases from V and 6 from J, leaving 12 bases between them. The CDR3 runs 13 residues. The chain's CDR3 is CASSLTLPGEQYF. The CDR3 DNA follows: TGTGCCAGCAGCTTGACCCTACCCGGCGAGCAGTACTTC.

This clonotype appeared a few times. The chain couples TRBV6-2 or TRBV6-3 to TRBJ1-1, with D possibly matching TRBD1 (6 bases). V was trimmed by 1 base and J by 5 bases, leaving 11 bases between them. Germline CDR1 and CDR2: MNHEY and SVGEGT. The CDR3 loop spans 14 amino acids. CDR3 in amino acids: CASSYFEQGTEAFF. Written as DNA, the CDR3 is TGTGCCAGCAGTTACTTCGAACAGGGAACTGAAGCTTTCTTT.

This clonotype appeared many times. This CDR3 is CASSALRDRGSDTQYF. CDR3 in DNA: TGTGCCAGCAGTGCATTGCGGGACAGGGGGTCAGATACGCAGTATTTT. V and J are TRBV25-1 and TRBJ2-3, with 11 bases lining up with TRBD1. CDR1 is MGHDK and CDR2 is SYGVNS in the germline V gene. This CDR3 contains 16 residues. Losses at the gene ends were 4 bases for V and 4 bases for J; bases not matched to a gene: 7.

This clonotype appeared a few times. The chain combines TRBV28 with TRBJ1-6; 9 bases agree with TRBD1. The CDR3 is 15 amino acids. Germline values: CDR1 MDHEN, CDR2 SYDVKM. V was clipped by 6 bases and J by 10 bases; unmatched bases: 10. The CDR3: CASRRTGVRESPLHF. Here the CDR3 DNA reads TGTGCCAGCAGAAGGACAGGGGTTCGGGAGTCACCCCTCCACTTT.

V usage is TRBV7-9 and J usage is TRBJ2-7, with D perhaps assigned TRBD1 or TRBD2 (5 bases each). The CDR3 contains 15 residues. CDR1 and CDR2 (germline): SEHNR, FQNEAQ (reference sequence). Trimming removed 1 base from V and 2 bases from J, with 12 bases in between. CDR3 amino acids: CASSLGGDPAYEQYF. The DNA for the CDR3 is TGTGCCAGCAGCTTAGGAGGGGACCCCGCCTACGAGCAGTACTTC.

This clonotype has at least ten counts. The chain uses TRBV4-1 and TRBJ1-2, with TRBD1 as a possible D gene (6 bases). The CDR3 runs 13 residues. Germline V lookup: CDR1 MGHRA, CDR2 YSYEKL. Trimming left V 3 bases short and J 5 bases short, with 10 bases between. The CDR3, as DNA: TGCGCCAGCAGCCAGCCAGGACAGTATGGCTACACCTTC. Translation gives CASSQPGQYGYTF.